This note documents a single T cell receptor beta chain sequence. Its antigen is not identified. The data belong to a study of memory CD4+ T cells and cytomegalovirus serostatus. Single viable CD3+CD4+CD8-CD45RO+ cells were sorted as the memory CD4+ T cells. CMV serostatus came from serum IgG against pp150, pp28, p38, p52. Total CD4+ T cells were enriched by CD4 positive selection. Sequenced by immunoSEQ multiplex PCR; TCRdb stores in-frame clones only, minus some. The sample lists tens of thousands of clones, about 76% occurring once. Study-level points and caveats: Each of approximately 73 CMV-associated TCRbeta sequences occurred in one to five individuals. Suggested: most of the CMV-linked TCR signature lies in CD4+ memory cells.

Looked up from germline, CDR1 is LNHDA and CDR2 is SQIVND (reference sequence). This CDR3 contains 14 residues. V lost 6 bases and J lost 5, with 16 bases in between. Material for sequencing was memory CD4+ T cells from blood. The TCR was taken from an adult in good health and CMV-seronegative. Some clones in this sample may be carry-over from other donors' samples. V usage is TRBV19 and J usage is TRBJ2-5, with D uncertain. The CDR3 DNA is TGTGCCAGTAGAGTCGGTAACACGGAGGAGACCCAGTACTTC. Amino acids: CASRVGNTEETQYF.